The TCR beta chain under discussion was sequenced for a study of blood T cell repertoires in COVID-19. The overall study: Samples came from the United States, Italy and Spain, spanning acute and convalescent COVID-19. The analysed material was cDNA or gDNA that came from T cells, B-cell-depleted T cells, or PBMCs.

Authors' data handling: Cell counts per sample came from amplifying reference gene primers. Measured with immunoSEQ multiplex PCR; TCRdb has only the in-frame clones, and not every one. V and J calls and clone size come straight from that table; D and trimming were deduced from the DNA. Among nearly 250,000 clones, approximately 89% were seen once, and the ten largest hold 1.6%. The germline V gene has CDR1 MGHRA and CDR2 YSYEKL. CDR3 length: 16 amino acids. V lost 1 base and J lost 3, with 15 bases in between. The TCR sequence derives from a woman aged 60-75 years who had recovered from COVID-19. This chain links TRBV4-1 with TRBJ1-2; D uncertain. Sequencing used peripheral blood. The CDR3: CASSQASQLFYYGYTF. The CDR3 nucleotides read TGCGCCAGCAGCCAAGCCTCACAGTTATTCTACTATGGCTACACCTTC.